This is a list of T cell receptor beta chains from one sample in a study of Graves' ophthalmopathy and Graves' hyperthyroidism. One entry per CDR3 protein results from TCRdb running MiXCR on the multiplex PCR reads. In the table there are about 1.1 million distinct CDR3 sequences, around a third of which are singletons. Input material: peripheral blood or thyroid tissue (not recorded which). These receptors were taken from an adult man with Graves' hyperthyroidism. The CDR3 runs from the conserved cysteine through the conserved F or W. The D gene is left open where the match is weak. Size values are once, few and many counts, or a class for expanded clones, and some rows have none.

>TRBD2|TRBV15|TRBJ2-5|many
CATSRDLGSGGMKTQYF
TGTGCCACCAGCAGAGATCTGGGTAGCGGGGGCATGAAGACCCAGTACTTC
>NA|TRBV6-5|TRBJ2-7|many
CASSPQGGGQYF
TGTGCCAGCAGTCCCCAGGGAGGCGGGCAGTACTTC
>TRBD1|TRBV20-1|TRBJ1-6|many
CSARGDRGRNSPLHF
TGCAGTGCTAGAGGGGACAGGGGGCGAAATTCACCCCTCCACTTT
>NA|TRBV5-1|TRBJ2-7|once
CASSLIGQVSYEQYF
TGCGCCAGCAGCTTGATAGGGCAGGTCTCCTACGAGCAGTACTTC
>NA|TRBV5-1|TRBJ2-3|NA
CASSPGNTDTQYF
TGCGCCAGCAGCCCGGGGAACACAGATACGCAGTATTTT
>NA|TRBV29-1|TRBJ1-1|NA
CSVTVRGNTEAFF
TGCAGCGTTACTGTGCGGGGGAACACTGAAGCTTTCTTT
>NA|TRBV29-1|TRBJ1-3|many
CSVVYMPGNTIYF
TGCAGCGTTGTGTATATGCCTGGAAACACCATATATTTT
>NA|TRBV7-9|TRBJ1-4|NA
CASSNSSPWGGRTNEKLFF
TGTGCCAGCAGCAATAGTTCCCCCTGGGGGGGGCGAACTAATGAAAAACTGTTTTTT
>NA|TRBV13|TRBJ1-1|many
CASSTTGTVNTEAFF
TGTGCCAGCAGCACCACCGGGACGGTGAACACTGAAGCTTTCTTT
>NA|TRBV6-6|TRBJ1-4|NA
CASSLIGNERLFF
TGTGCCAGCAGTTTGATCGGTAATGAAAGACTGTTTTTT
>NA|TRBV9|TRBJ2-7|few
CASSVTPRAPYEQYF
TGTGCCAGCAGCGTAACCCCGAGGGCCCCTTACGAGCAGTACTTC
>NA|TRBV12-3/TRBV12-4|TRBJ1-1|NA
CASRPRTGFEAFF
TGTGCCAGCAGGCCCCGAACCGGATTTGAAGCTTTCTTT
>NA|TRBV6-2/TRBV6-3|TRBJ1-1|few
CASSYVGLRYTEAFF
TGTGCCAGCAGTTACGTGGGGTTGCGGTACACTGAAGCTTTCTTT
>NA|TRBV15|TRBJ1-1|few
CATSRDKGDTEAFF
TGTGCCACCAGCAGAGATAAGGGGGACACTGAAGCTTTCTTT
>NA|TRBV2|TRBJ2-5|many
CASARGLETQYF
TGTGCCAGCGCCAGGGGATTGGAGACCCAGTACTTC
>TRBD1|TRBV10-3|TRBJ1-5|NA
CAISERAGTGQPQHF
TGTGCCATCAGTGAGAGGGCAGGGACAGGTCAGCCCCAGCATTTT
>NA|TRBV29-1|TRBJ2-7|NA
CSAKNTGQSYEQYF
TGCAGCGCCAAAAACACAGGACAGTCCTACGAGCAGTACTTC
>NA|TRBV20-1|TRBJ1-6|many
CSARGAMPPLLDSPLHF
TGCAGTGCTAGAGGGGCAATGCCCCCTCTTCTTGATTCACCCCTCCACTTT
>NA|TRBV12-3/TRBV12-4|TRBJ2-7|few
CASRTGGSEQYF
TGTGCCAGCAGGACGGGGGGCTCCGAGCAGTACTTC
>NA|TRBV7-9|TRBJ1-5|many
CASSLDSGAQPQHF
TGTGCCAGCAGCTTAGACTCCGGGGCTCAGCCCCAGCATTTT
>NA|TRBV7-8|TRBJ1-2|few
CASSPYPTGSQYGYTF
TGTGCCAGCAGTCCGTACCCTACAGGGTCTCAATATGGCTACACCTTC
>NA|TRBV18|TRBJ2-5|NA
CASCPEGLQETQYF
TGTGCCAGCTGCCCGGAGGGCCTCCAAGAGACCCAGTACTTC
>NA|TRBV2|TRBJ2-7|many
CASSETAYEQYF
TGTGCCAGCAGTGAGACAGCCTACGAGCAGTACTTC
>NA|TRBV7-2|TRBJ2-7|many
CASSMTALKNYEQYF
TGTGCCAGCAGTATGACAGCGCTCAAAAATTACGAGCAGTACTTC
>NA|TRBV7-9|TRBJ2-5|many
CASSLVGTEETQYF
TGTGCCAGCAGCTTAGTTGGGACGGAAGAGACCCAGTACTTC
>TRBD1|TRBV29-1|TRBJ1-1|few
CSVDPWDSMNTEAFF
TGCAGCGTTGACCCCTGGGACAGCATGAACACTGAAGCTTTCTTT
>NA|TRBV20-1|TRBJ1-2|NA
CSAVPESYGYTF
TGCAGTGCAGTTCCGGAATCCTATGGCTACACCTTC
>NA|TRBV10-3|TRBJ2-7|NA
CASRGLGAVSYEQYF
TGTGCCAGCAGGGGTCTGGGCGCCGTCTCCTACGAGCAGTACTTC
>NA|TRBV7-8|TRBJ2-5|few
CASSSRTSETQYF
TGTGCCAGCAGCTCCCGGACATCAGAGACCCAGTACTTC
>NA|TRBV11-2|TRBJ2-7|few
CASSASGLLNEQYF
TGTGCCAGCAGCGCTTCCGGACTTTTAAACGAGCAGTACTTC
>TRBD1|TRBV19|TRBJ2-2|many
CASSTSFDRDATGELFF
TGTGCCAGTAGTACCTCCTTCGACAGGGATGCCACCGGGGAGCTGTTTTTT
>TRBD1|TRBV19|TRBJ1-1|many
CASSFSGQGDTEAFF
TGTGCCAGTAGTTTTTCGGGACAGGGAGACACTGAAGCTTTCTTT
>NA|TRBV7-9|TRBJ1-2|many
CASSLPGRPYGYTF
TGTGCCAGCAGCTTACCGGGACGGCCCTATGGCTACACCTTC
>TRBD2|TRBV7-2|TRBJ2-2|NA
CASSPGTSTNTGELFF
TGTGCCAGCAGTCCCGGGACTAGCACGAACACCGGGGAGCTGTTTTTT
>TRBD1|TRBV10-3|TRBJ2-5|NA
CAPQPGQGAQETQYF
TGTGCCCCTCAACCGGGACAGGGGGCGCAAGAGACCCAGTACTTC
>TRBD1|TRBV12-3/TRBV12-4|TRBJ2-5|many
CASRRQGWEETQYF
TGTGCCAGCAGGCGACAGGGGTGGGAAGAGACCCAGTACTTC
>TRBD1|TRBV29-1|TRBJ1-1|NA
CSETGGPNTEAFF
TGCAGCGAGACAGGGGGCCCGAACACTGAAGCTTTCTTT
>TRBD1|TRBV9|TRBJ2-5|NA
CASSVGPGGEETQYF
TGTGCCAGCAGCGTAGGGCCAGGGGGCGAGGAGACCCAGTACTTC
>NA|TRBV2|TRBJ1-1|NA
CASSDGRGVEAFF
TGTGCCAGCAGTGATGGCAGGGGTGTTGAAGCTTTCTTT